The rows below give T cell receptor beta chains drawn from one sample of a study of radiotherapy plus CTLA-4 blockade in lung cancer. Data came from immunoSEQ multiplex PCR; TCRdb stores just in-frame clones and leaves some out. The sample has 84,000 or so clones, approximately 83% seen once. Sequenced material: peripheral blood, taken from a patient treated with radiotherapy plus ipilimumab. All receptors derive from a human donor with non-small cell lung cancer that progressed on radiotherapy plus ipilimumab. Each CDR3 is given with its conserved first and last residue. A D gene is named only where the DNA matches it firmly. The listing skips clone size in some rows; elsewhere it reads once, few, many or a size class.

J gene,D gene,V gene,clone size,CDR3 DNA,CDR3 protein
TRBJ1-4,.,TRBV19,few,TGTGCCACGGCGCCGGGACGGCCTAATGAAAAACTGTTTTTT,CATAPGRPNEKLFF
TRBJ2-5,TRBD1,TRBV10-3,.,TGTGCCATCAGTGTAACAGGGGGCGAGACCCAGTACTTC,CAISVTGGETQYF
TRBJ1-5,.,TRBV19,.,TGTGCCAGTAGTTACAACAGGGCGGGTCAGCCCCAGCATTTT,CASSYNRAGQPQHF
TRBJ2-7,TRBD1,TRBV6-1,.,TGTGCCAGCAGCTATCAGACAGGGTGGGACGAGCAGTACTTC,CASSYQTGWDEQYF
TRBJ2-1,.,TRBV11-3,.,TGTGCCAGCAGGGCTCGGGACTCCTACAATGAGCAGTTCTTC,CASRARDSYNEQFF
TRBJ1-2,.,TRBV29-1,.,TGCAGCGTCCAAACAGGGAGGCTAGTCTATGGCTACACCTTC,CSVQTGRLVYGYTF
TRBJ1-2,.,TRBV6-1,.,TGTGCCAGCCGTTGGGGAAGGGATGGCTACACCTTC,CASRWGRDGYTF
TRBJ2-3,.,TRBV5-4,.,TGTGCCAGCAGCTTGCCGGGACCGGTCACAGATACGCAGTATTTT,CASSLPGPVTDTQYF
TRBJ2-2,.,TRBV9,.,TGTGCCAGCAGCGTAGTAGTTGCCACCGGGGAGCTGTTTTTT,CASSVVVATGELFF
TRBJ1-2,.,TRBV27,once,TGTGCCAGCAGTTTCGATACAAGGACACGAGACAACTATGGCTACACCTTC,CASSFDTRTRDNYGYTF
TRBJ2-7,TRBD2,TRBV29-1,few,TGCAGCGCGGAGGGACTAGTACCCTACGAGCAGTACTTC,CSAEGLVPYEQYF
TRBJ1-4,TRBD1,TRBV7-9,once,TGTGCCAGCAGCTCGGGACAGGGTAATGAAAAACTGTTTTTT,CASSSGQGNEKLFF
TRBJ2-7,TRBD2,TRBV27,.,TGTGCCAGCAGTTTGCGAGCGGGAGACCCCTCCTACGAGCAGTACTTC,CASSLRAGDPSYEQYF
TRBJ2-5,.,TRBV6-6,.,TGTGCCAGCAGTTATGGGCAAGAGACCCAGTACTTC,CASSYGQETQYF
TRBJ2-1,.,TRBV5-1,.,TGCGCCAGCAGCTTGGTTGGGAGTGGGGTGTACAATGAGCAGTTCTTC,CASSLVGSGVYNEQFF
TRBJ1-5,TRBD1,TRBV5-4,.,TGTGCCAGCGGTAAGGACAGGGAAGAGGCGGATCAGCCCCAGCATTTT,CASGKDREEADQPQHF
TRBJ1-5,.,TRBV6-1,.,TGTGCCAGCAGCTTCCCGGGGGTTCTGGCTCAGCCCCAGCATTTT,CASSFPGVLAQPQHF
TRBJ2-2,.,TRBV7-2,.,TGTGCCAGCAGCTTAGCTGTCGGGGAGCTGTTTTTT,CASSLAVGELFF
TRBJ2-2,TRBD1,TRBV11-1,.,TGTGCCAGCAACAGGGGAAGCACCGGGGAGCTGTTTTTT,CASNRGSTGELFF
TRBJ1-1,.,TRBV28,.,TGTGCCAGCAGGTCGACTTGGGGGGCCATGAACACTGAAGCTTTCTTT,CASRSTWGAMNTEAFF
TRBJ1-1,TRBD1,TRBV18,.,TGTGCCAGCTCACCATGGGACAGGGATTTAACTGAAGCTTTCTTT,CASSPWDRDLTEAFF
TRBJ2-7,TRBD1,TRBV27,.,TGTGCCAGCAGTTTAACAGGGGACTACGAGCAGTACTTC,CASSLTGDYEQYF
TRBJ2-7,.,TRBV30,.,TGTGCCTGGAGATGGGACACCAGTTCCTACGAGCAGTACTTC,CAWRWDTSSYEQYF
TRBJ2-2,.,TRBV20-1,.,TGCAGTGCTAGAGAGACCGGGGAGCTGTTTTTT,CSARETGELFF
TRBJ2-2,.,TRBV19,.,TGTGCCAGTAGTATGGGGCAGTCCTCCGCGAACACCGGGGAGCTGTTTTTT,CASSMGQSSANTGELFF
TRBJ2-7,TRBD1,TRBV18,few,TGTGCCAGCTCAACCCCGGGACAGGGGGGTTACGAGCAGTACTTC,CASSTPGQGGYEQYF
TRBJ1-5,.,TRBV6-4,.,TGTGCCAGCAGTGACTCAGGCGGGACCCAGCATTTT,CASSDSGGTQHF
TRBJ2-3,.,TRBV6-6,.,TGTGCCAGCACGCCCCGACGACTATCCCTGGATACGCAGTATTTT,CASTPRRLSLDTQYF
TRBJ2-1,.,TRBV29-1,.,TGCAGCGTTGTACCCTTCCGCGGTGAGCAGTTCTTC,CSVVPFRGEQFF
TRBJ1-3,TRBD1,TRBV5-4,once,TGTGCCAGCAGCGCGACGACAGGGGCTGGAAACACCATATATTTT,CASSATTGAGNTIYF
TRBJ1-2,.,TRBV4-3,.,TGCGCCAGCAGCCAAGAAAACGGGGAGGGCTACACCTTC,CASSQENGEGYTF
TRBJ1-2,TRBD1,TRBV7-2,.,TGTGCCAGCAGCTTTAACCAGGGGGCGGGTGGCTACACCTTC,CASSFNQGAGGYTF
TRBJ1-2,TRBD1,TRBV15,.,TGTGCCACCGGCGGACAGGGGAATGGCTACACCTTC,CATGGQGNGYTF
TRBJ2-7,TRBD1,TRBV6-1,.,TGTGCCAGCAGTGCCCGACAGGGTGGGTCGTCCTACGAGCAGTACTTC,CASSARQGGSSYEQYF
TRBJ2-7,.,TRBV9,.,TGTGCCAGCAGCGTAGCTCTCGGGAGCGAGCAGTACTTC,CASSVALGSEQYF
TRBJ1-1,TRBD1,TRBV18,.,TGTGCCAGCTCACCCCCAGGGGGGGGCCGGAACACTGAAGCTTTCTTT,CASSPPGGGRNTEAFF
TRBJ2-1,TRBD2,TRBV11-2,.,TGTGCCAGCAGGCCCGGGGCTAGCGGTAGCTCCTACAATGAGCAGTTCTTC,CASRPGASGSSYNEQFF
TRBJ2-1,.,TRBV5-1,.,TGCGCCAGCAGTCGCGAGCCTGGCAATGAGCAGTTCTTC,CASSREPGNEQFF
TRBJ2-1,TRBD2,TRBV7-9,.,TGTGCCAGCAGCTTAGCGAGGGGTCTAGCGGGGGAGGACAATGAGCAGTTCTTC,CASSLARGLAGEDNEQFF
TRBJ1-4,.,TRBV13,.,TGTGCCAGCAGCTTAAAATCAACTAATGAAAAACTGTTTTTT,CASSLKSTNEKLFF
TRBJ2-6,TRBD2,TRBV14,.,TGTGCCAGCAGCCCGGGGGGGAGCCCTGGGGCCAACGTCCTGACTTTC,CASSPGGSPGANVLTF
TRBJ2-1,.,TRBV9,.,TGTGCCAGCAGCGTAGAAGGTAGCGCCAATGAGCAGTTCTTC,CASSVEGSANEQFF